One and the same sample provided the 23 T cell receptor beta chains below, sequenced in a study of blood T cell repertoires in COVID-19. The table came from immunoSEQ multiplex PCR; TCRdb's copy has only in-frame clones and leaves some out. The table has some 380,000 clones, around 90% seen once. The material sequenced was PBMCs or T cells enriched from blood (not recorded which). Receptors were obtained from a woman between 40 and 55 years old with acute COVID-19.

The chain combines TRBV4-1 with TRBJ2-5; 15 nucleotides line up with TRBD2. Germline CDR1 and CDR2: MGHRA and YSYEKL. The CDR3 covers 18 residues. The V segment lost 2 bases and the J segment 5 bases; nucleotides outside the gene matches: 9. DNA for the CDR3: TGCGCCAGCAGCCAAACCCGGACTAGCGGGGGGGACAGGGAGACCCAGTACTTC. This encodes CASSQTRTSGGDRETQYF.

This chain links TRBV10-3 with TRBJ1-4, with 7 bases identical to TRBD1. This CDR3 contains 15 residues. The V gene end was trimmed by 3 bases and the J gene end by 0 bases; junction bases not matched to a gene: 1. Germline CDR1 ENHRY, CDR2 SYGVKD. For the CDR3, the DNA is TGTGCCATCAGTGATGGGACAGCAACTAATGAAAAACTGTTTTTT. The encoded protein is CAISDGTATNEKLFF.

For the CDR3, the DNA is TGTGCCAGCAGCCAGGGGGGGCTCTACTATGGCTACACCTTC. The encoded protein is CASSQGGLYYGYTF. V usage is TRBV3-1 (or the pseudogene TRBV3-2) and J usage is TRBJ1-2; tentative D call: TRBD1 (6 bases). The length of the CDR3 is 14 residues. Germline CDR1 is LGHDT and CDR2 is YNNKEL (reference sequence). V dropped 3 bases and J dropped 3 bases, with 11 bases sitting between them.

V and J are TRBV7-2 and TRBJ1-2; TRBD1 matches 8 bases. Per germline, CDR1 SGHTA and CDR2 FQGNSA. V trimming: 2 bases; J trimming: 0 bases; junction bases outside the gene matches: 14. CDR3 size: 19 residues. The CDR3 nucleotides read TGTGCCAGCAGCTTACCCCAGGGGGCGACTCTTAAAGCTAACTATGGCTACACCTTC. It encodes CASSLPQGATLKANYGYTF. Full variable domain (remainder filled in from reference TRBV7-2 and TRBJ1-2): GAGVSQSPSNKVTEKGKDVELRCDPISGHTALYWYRQSLGQGLEFLIYFQGNSAPDKSGLPSDRFSAERTGGSVSTLTIQRTQQEDSAVYLCASSLPQGATLKANYGYTFGSGTRLTVV.

This chain uses TRBV2 with TRBJ1-1, with 10 bases that match TRBD1. Germline V lookup: CDR1 SNHLY, CDR2 FYNNEI. J was trimmed by 4 bases and V by 6 bases; bases with no gene match: 5. The CDR3 is 14 amino acids. The CDR3 protein is CASSLDRGVTEAFF. The CDR3 nucleotides are TGTGCCAGCAGCCTGGACAGGGGGGTCACTGAAGCTTTCTTT.

The rearrangement links TRBV29-1 to TRBJ2-7; 7 bases are a match to TRBD1. The CDR3 consists of 13 residues. V lost 7 bases, J lost 1 base, and 7 bases stayed unmatched. Per germline, CDR1 SQVTM and CDR2 ANQGSEA. CDR3 coding DNA: TGCAGCGCCACAGGGGACGCATCCTACGAGCAGTACTTC. Translating gives CSATGDASYEQYF.

The chain combines TRBV19 with TRBJ2-7; 7 bases align to TRBD1. The CDR3 is made up of 14 amino acids. Germline CDR1 is LNHDA and CDR2 is SQIVND (reference sequence). V was clipped by 4 bases and J by 3 bases; unmatched bases: 6. CDR3 residues: CASSTRQGVYEQYF. The DNA for the CDR3 is TGTGCCAGTAGTACCCGACAGGGTGTCTACGAGCAGTACTTC.

The chain links TRBV11-2 to TRBJ1-3; D gene ambiguous. The CDR3 contains 15 residues. Germline V lookup: CDR1 SGHAT, CDR2 FQNNGV. V lost 5 bases to trimming and J lost 1 base, with 12 bases between them. The CDR3 nucleotides read TGTGCCAGCAGCCACCACAGCGGGTCTGGAAACACCATATATTTT. It yields the protein CASSHHSGSGNTIYF.

This chain links TRBV25-1 with TRBJ2-3, with TRBD2 identical over 7 bases. CDR3 length: 16 residues. After removal of 3 bases from V and 6 bases from J, the junction contained 12 bases not matched to a gene. Germline V gene data show CDR1 as MGHDK and CDR2 as SYGVNS. The CDR3 reads CASSDLAGVLGDTQYF. The CDR3 DNA is TGTGCCAGCAGTGACCTCGCGGGGGTGCTTGGCGATACGCAGTATTTT.

V gene TRBV3-1 (or the pseudogene TRBV3-2) combines with J gene TRBJ2-7; 7 bases are a match to TRBD2. The length of the CDR3 is 13 residues. Germline values: CDR1 LGHDT, CDR2 YNNKEL (reference sequence). The ends lost 4 bases at V and 6 bases at J; junction bases unmatched: 6. Written as DNA, the CDR3 is TGTGCCAGCAGCCCCCTGGGGGGGGGCGAGCAGTACTTC. Its translation is CASSPLGGGEQYF.

V gene TRBV3-1 (or the pseudogene TRBV3-2) combines with J gene TRBJ2-3; 10 positions match TRBD2. The junction had 10 bases not matched to a gene; V was cut back by 7 bases and J by 6 bases. From germline, CDR1 is LGHDT and CDR2 YNNKEL (reference sequence). This CDR3 comprises 15 residues. The CDR3 DNA sequence: TGTGCCAGCAACAACATAGCGGGGGGTCCCGATACGCAGTATTTT. The encoded protein is CASNNIAGGPDTQYF.

V and J are TRBV14 and TRBJ2-1, with TRBD2 matching 8 bases. Germline CDR1 and CDR2: SGHDN and FVKESK. The CDR3 has 16 amino acids. The V and J ends lost 4 bases and 2 bases, in that order; junction bases with no gene match: 7. DNA for the CDR3: TGTGCCAGCAGCCGCAGCGGGGGCGCCGCCTACAATGAGCAGTTCTTC. Translating gives CASSRSGGAAYNEQFF. The whole variable domain, remainder taken from reference TRBV14 and TRBJ2-1, is EAGVTQFPSHSVIEKGQTVTLRCDPISGHDNLYWYRRVMGKEIKFLLHFVKESKQDESGMPNNRFLAERTGGTYSTLKVQPAELEDSGVYFCASSRSGGAAYNEQFFGPGTRLTVL.

This clone was seen only once. The rearrangement joins TRBV19 to TRBJ2-7; TRBD1 matches at 9 bases. J was trimmed by 5 bases and V by 8 bases; bases with no gene match: 10. Germline lookup yields CDR1 LNHDA and CDR2 SQIVND (reference sequence). There are 14 residues in the CDR3. In DNA form, the CDR3 reads TGTGCCAGTTCCGTCGAGGGACAGGGTAACGAGCAGTACTTC. Encoded protein: CASSVEGQGNEQYF.

The genes are TRBV2 and TRBJ2-3; maybe TRBD1 (5 bases). Germline CDR1 is SNHLY and CDR2 is FYNNEI. Trimming pared 8 bases from V and 8 bases from J, leaving 17 bases between. This CDR3 spans 13 amino acids. CDR3 sequence (DNA): TGTGCCAGCCCTCCCCCAGGGATCCTTACGCAGTATTTT. This sequence encodes CASPPPGILTQYF.

V is TRBV6-2 or TRBV6-3 and J is TRBJ2-3; TRBD2 matches at 12 bases. This CDR3 region has 19 residues. The junction had 15 bases not matched to a gene; V was cut back by 6 bases and J by 2 bases. Looked up from germline, CDR1 is MNHEY and CDR2 is SVGEGT. CDR3 sequence: CASSPPSRLAGGPTDTQYF. The CDR3, as DNA: TGTGCCAGCAGCCCACCGAGTCGGCTAGCGGGGGGGCCCACAGATACGCAGTATTTT.

The chain combines TRBV5-1 with TRBJ1-2; 9 bases are a match to TRBD1. V was pared by 0 bases and J by 8 bases, with 5 bases of the junction left unmatched. CDR1 SGHRS and CDR2 YFSETQ come from the germline V gene. This CDR3 is 14 amino acids long. As DNA, the CDR3 is TGCGCCAGCAGCTTGGAACAGGGGGCGCGGGGCTACACCTTC. It encodes CASSLEQGARGYTF.

The CDR3 is CASSRRQDYEQYF. The CDR3 nucleotides are TGTGCCAGCAGCCGCCGACAAGACTACGAGCAGTACTTC. The chain employs TRBV11-2 and TRBJ2-7; D ambiguous. V was shortened by 5 bases and J by 3 bases, with 11 bases between the two germline ends. The germline V gene has CDR1 SGHAT and CDR2 FQNNGV. The CDR3 sequence is 13 residues long.

V gene TRBV6-5 combines with J gene TRBJ1-5, with TRBD1 matching 9 bases. The CDR3 is 14 residues long. After removal of 5 bases from V and 7 bases from J, the junction contained 6 bases not matched to a gene. Germline-derived CDR1 and CDR2 are MNHEY and SVGAGI. CDR3 residues: CASSTGQGRQPQHF. CDR3 bases: TGTGCCAGCAGTACAGGACAGGGGAGGCAGCCCCAGCATTTT.

The rearrangement uses TRBV19 and TRBJ2-2, with 8 bases lining up with TRBD1. Germline CDR1 is LNHDA and CDR2 is SQIVND (reference sequence). The CDR3 contains 13 residues. J lost 7 bases, V lost 5 bases, and 3 bases had no gene match. The CDR3 region is CASSPTGDGELFF. The DNA for the CDR3 is TGTGCCAGTAGTCCGACAGGGGACGGGGAGCTGTTTTTT.

Only one count was recorded for this clone. This chain connects TRBV10-2 to TRBJ1-1; D is perhaps TRBD1 (5 bases). Germline-derived CDR1 and CDR2 are WSHSY and SAAADI. The V and J ends lost 7 bases and 2 bases respectively, with 14 bases between them. CDR3 length equals 14 residues. In DNA form, the CDR3 reads TGCGCCAGCACCCCAGGGTATGTTAACACTGAAGCTTTCTTT. Its translation is CASTPGYVNTEAFF.

The V and J genes are TRBV5-6 and TRBJ1-1; D not certain. CDR1 SGHDT and CDR2 YYEEEE come from the germline V gene. The germline V and J ends were trimmed by 6 bases and 6 bases, with 21 bases remaining between them. CDR3 size: 15 residues. CDR3 nucleotide sequence: TGTGCCAGCACCCAAATACGAGGGTATCTCGCTGAAGCTTTCTTT. Residues: CASTQIRGYLAEAFF.

CDR3 sequence reads: CASRRGQANPDTQYF. As DNA, the CDR3 is TGCGCCAGCAGACGGGGACAGGCAAACCCAGATACGCAGTATTTT. V is TRBV4-1 and J is TRBJ2-3; TRBD1 matches at 8 bases. The CDR3 runs to 15 residues. In germline, CDR1 is MGHRA, CDR2 YSYEKL. V lost 6 bases and J lost 4; bases outside the gene matches: 9.

The J gene is TRBJ1-5, the V gene TRBV7-9; TRBD1 matches 8 bases. The CDR3 totals 16 residues. V was pared by 4 bases and J by 1 base, with 6 bases of the junction left unmatched. Germline values: CDR1 SEHNR, CDR2 FQNEAQ (reference sequence). The CDR3: CASSSERQGSNQPQHF. The DNA of the CDR3 is TGTGCCAGCAGCTCCGAACGACAGGGGAGCAATCAGCCCCAGCATTTT.